This T cell receptor (beta chain) was observed in a study of blood T cell repertoires in COVID-19. Study-wide context: The United States, Italy and Spain provided the acute and convalescent COVID-19 samples. PBMCs, B-cell-depleted T cells, or T cells provided the cDNA or gDNA that made up the material.

Per the original methods: Amplifying reference gene primers gave estimates of nucleated cell counts. The repertoire was sequenced with immunoSEQ multiplex PCR; TCRdb's copy has only in-frame clones and lacks some. V and J calls and clone size are copied from that table; D and trimming were computed from the DNA. The table lists about 140,000 clones, around nine tenths of them singletons. The receptor was derived from a human donor in a cohort sampled during active COVID-19. The sequenced sample was peripheral blood.

The CDR3 DNA follows: TGTGCCAGTAGTAGACTAGCGGGGGGCCCCTACGAGCAGTACTTC. Its protein is CASSRLAGGPYEQYF. V gene TRBV19 combines with J gene TRBJ2-7; 13 bases match TRBD2. CDR1 and CDR2 from the germline V gene are LNHDA and SQIVND (reference sequence). This CDR3 region has 15 residues. With 4 bases clipped from V and 2 bases from J, the junction kept 2 bases outside the gene matches.